This T cell receptor (beta chain) originates from a study of blood T cell repertoires in COVID-19. This clone came up many times. V lost 4 bases and J lost 4, with 18 bases in between. Germline CDR1 and CDR2: SGHRS and YFSETQ. There are 15 residues in the CDR3. Assay: immunoSEQ multiplex PCR; the TCRdb copy retains only in-frame clones and omits some. Of about 220,000 clones in the sample, roughly 85% were seen once. The sequence was collected from a woman in her sixties or seventies with COVID-19, enrolled during active disease. Sequencing used peripheral blood. The chain has TRBV5-1 and TRBJ2-7, with D perhaps TRBD2 (6 bases). CDR3 nucleotide sequence: TGCGCCAGCAGCGTGGCCGGGACTCCGGTTTACGAGCAGTACTTC. Translated, it gives CASSVAGTPVYEQYF.